Sequencing of this TCR beta chain was carried out in a study of shared clonotypes between healthy human individuals. Note on this clone: The antigen remains unidentified.

Produced via immunoSEQ multiplex PCR; TCRdb's table is partial and in-frame only. The data contain about a million clones, approximately 72% of them seen just once; the ten biggest clones take up roughly 1.4%. Donors comprised only Caucasian adults living in Nashville, Tennessee. Findings of the study overall: In having few donors, the study represented limited genetic and exposure-history diversity. Non-shared clonotypes had lower generation probabilities than those shared by all four donors.

CDR1 MNHEY and CDR2 SVGAGI come from the germline V gene. The J segment lost 6 bases and the V segment lost 6 bases, leaving 6 bases of the junction unmatched. The CDR3 sequence is 14 residues long. This receptor was identified in a man between 18 and 29 years old in good health. The rearrangement uses TRBV6-5 and TRBJ2-1, with 9 bases fitting TRBD2. Sequencing used memory CD4+ T cells sorted from blood. The subset here: CD45RA-negative fraction. In nucleotides, the CDR3 is TGTGCCAGCAGCCGGGGGACTAGCATCAATGAGCAGTTCTTC. Its protein product is CASSRGTSINEQFF.